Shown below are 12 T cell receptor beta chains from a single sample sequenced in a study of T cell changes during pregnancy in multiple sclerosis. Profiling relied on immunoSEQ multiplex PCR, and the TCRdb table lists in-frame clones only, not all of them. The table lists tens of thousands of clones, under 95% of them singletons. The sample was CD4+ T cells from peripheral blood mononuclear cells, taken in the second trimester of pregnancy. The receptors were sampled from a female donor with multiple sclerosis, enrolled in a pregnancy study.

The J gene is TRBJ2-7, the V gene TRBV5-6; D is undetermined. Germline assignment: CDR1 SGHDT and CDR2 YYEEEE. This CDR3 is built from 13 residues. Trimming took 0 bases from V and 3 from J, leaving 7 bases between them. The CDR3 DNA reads TGTGCCAGCAGCTTGGGCCGGTACTACGAGCAGTACTTC. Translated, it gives CASSLGRYYEQYF.

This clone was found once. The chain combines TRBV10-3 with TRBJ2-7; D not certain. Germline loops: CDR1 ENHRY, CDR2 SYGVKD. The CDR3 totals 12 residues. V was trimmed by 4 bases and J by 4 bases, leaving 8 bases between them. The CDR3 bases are TGTGCCATCAGTGTTACCGGGTACGAGCAGTACTTC. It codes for CAISVTGYEQYF.

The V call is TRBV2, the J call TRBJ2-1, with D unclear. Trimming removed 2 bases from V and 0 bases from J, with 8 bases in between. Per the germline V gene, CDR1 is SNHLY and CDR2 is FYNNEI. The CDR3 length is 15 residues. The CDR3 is CASSEQKSSYNEQFF. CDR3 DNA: TGTGCCAGCAGTGAACAGAAAAGCTCCTACAATGAGCAGTTCTTC.

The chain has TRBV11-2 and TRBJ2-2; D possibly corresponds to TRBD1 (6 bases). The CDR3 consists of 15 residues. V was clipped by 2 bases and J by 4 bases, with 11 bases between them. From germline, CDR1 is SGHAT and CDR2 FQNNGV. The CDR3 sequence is CASSLNRASTGELFF. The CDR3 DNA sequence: TGTGCCAGCAGCTTAAACAGGGCTTCCACCGGGGAGCTGTTTTTT.

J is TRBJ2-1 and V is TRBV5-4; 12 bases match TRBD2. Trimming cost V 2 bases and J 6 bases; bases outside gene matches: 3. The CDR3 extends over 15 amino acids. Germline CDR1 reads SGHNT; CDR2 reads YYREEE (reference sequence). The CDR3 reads CASSLLAGGLNEQFF. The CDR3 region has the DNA TGTGCCAGCAGCTTACTAGCGGGGGGTCTCAATGAGCAGTTCTTC.

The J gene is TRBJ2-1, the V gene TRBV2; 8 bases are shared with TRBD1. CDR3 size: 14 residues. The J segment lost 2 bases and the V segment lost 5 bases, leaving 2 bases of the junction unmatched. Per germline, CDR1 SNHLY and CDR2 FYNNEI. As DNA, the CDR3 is TGTGCCAGCAGTCAACAGGGGGCCTACAATGAGCAGTTCTTC. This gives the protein CASSQQGAYNEQFF.

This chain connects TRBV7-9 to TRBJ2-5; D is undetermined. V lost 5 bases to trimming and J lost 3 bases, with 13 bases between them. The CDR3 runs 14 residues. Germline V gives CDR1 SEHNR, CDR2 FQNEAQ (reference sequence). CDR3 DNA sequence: TGTGCCAGCAGCAGCCCCCATCTGAAAGAGACCCAGTACTTC. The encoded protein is CASSSPHLKETQYF.

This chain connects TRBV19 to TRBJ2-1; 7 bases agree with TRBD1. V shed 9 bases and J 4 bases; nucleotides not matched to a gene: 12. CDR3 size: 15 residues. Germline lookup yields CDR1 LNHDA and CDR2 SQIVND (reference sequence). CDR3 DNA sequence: TGTGCCAGCTCGGGAAAGAGGGGGCCTTACAATGAGCAGTTCTTC. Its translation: CASSGKRGPYNEQFF.

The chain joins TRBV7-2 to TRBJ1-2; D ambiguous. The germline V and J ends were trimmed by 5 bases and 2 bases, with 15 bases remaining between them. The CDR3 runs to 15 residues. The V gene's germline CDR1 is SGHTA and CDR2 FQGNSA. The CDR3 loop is CASSALLGSNYGYTF. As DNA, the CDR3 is TGTGCCAGCAGCGCACTACTCGGGTCAAACTATGGCTACACCTTC.

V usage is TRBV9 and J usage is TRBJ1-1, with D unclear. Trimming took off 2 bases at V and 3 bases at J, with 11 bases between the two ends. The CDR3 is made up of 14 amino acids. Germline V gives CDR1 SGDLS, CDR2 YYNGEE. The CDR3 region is CASSVTVFDTEAFF. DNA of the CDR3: TGTGCCAGCAGCGTCACAGTCTTCGACACTGAAGCTTTCTTT.

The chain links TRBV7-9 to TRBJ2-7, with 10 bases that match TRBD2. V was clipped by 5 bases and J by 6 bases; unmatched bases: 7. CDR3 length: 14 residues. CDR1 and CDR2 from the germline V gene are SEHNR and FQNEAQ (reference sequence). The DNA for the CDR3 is TGTGCCAGCAGCCAATCGGGACTAGCGTTCGAGCAGTACTTC. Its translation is CASSQSGLAFEQYF.

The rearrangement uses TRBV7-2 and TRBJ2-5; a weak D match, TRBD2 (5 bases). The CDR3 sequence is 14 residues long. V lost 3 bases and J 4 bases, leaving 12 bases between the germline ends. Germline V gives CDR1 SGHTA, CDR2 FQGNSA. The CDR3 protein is CASSFLRRLETQYF. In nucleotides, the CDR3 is TGTGCCAGCAGCTTCCTCCGGAGGTTAGAGACCCAGTACTTC.